This TCR beta chain originates from a study of blood T cells in healthy people across ages. General study points: TCR beta diversity per million T cells fell roughly linearly with age.

CDR1 and CDR2 (germline): MGHRA, YSYEKL. V was clipped by 0 bases and J by 2 bases, with 12 bases between them. The CDR3 length is 16 residues. Using a J-beta primer mix together with a sample-barcoded 5' primer, a second PCR was run for roughly 7 to 12 cycles. The template-switch adaptor was a 5' adaptor with 12 random nucleotides. It tagged each cDNA molecule. TCRdb passed the 5' RACE reads through MiXCR, listing each CDR3 protein once. The sample lists about 900,000 distinct CDR3 sequences, roughly 43% seen once, with about an eighth in the top ten. This clonotype appeared a few times. As yet, its antigen is unknown. Donors ranged from roughly 6 to 100 years old and were healthy Caucasians in Russia. Isolation per sample recovered at least 6.5 million PBMCs.

The gene calls are TRBV4-1 and TRBJ2-3, with D possibly being TRBD2 (6 bases). Sequenced input: blood. This sequence was found in a man aged 30 to 39 in good health. The CDR3 coding sequence is TGCGCCAGCAGCCAAGAGTTGACTAGTTCCACAGATACGCAGTATTTT. This sequence encodes CASSQELTSSTDTQYF.